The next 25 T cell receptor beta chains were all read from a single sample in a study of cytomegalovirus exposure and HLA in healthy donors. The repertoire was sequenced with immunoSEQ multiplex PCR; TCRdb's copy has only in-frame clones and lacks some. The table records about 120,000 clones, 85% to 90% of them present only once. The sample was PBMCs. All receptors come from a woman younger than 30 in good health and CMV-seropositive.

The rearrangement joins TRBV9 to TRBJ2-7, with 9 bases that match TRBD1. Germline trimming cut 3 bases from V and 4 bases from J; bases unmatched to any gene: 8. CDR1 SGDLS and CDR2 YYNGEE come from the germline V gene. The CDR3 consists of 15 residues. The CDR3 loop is CASSGGPGTGYEQYF. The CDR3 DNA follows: TGTGCCAGCAGCGGAGGCCCCGGGACAGGGTACGAGCAGTACTTC.

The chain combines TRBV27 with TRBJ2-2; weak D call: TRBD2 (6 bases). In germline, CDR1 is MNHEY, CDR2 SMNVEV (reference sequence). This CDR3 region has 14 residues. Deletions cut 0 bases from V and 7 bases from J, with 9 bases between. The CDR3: CASSLSSGDGELFF. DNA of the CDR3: TGTGCCAGCAGTTTATCATCGGGAGACGGGGAGCTGTTTTTT.

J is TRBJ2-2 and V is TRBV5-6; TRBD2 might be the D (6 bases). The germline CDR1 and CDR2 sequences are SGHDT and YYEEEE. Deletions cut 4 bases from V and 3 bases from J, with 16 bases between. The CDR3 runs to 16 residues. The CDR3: CASSSSIGGYTGELFF. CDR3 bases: TGTGCCAGCAGCAGTTCAATAGGAGGGTACACCGGGGAGCTGTTTTTT.

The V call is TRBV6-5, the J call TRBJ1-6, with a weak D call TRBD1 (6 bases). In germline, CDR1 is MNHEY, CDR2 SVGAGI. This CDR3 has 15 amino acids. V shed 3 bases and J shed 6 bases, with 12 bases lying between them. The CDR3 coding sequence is TGTGCCAGCAGTTATTCGGGCAGGGGTAATTCACCCCTCCACTTT. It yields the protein CASSYSGRGNSPLHF.

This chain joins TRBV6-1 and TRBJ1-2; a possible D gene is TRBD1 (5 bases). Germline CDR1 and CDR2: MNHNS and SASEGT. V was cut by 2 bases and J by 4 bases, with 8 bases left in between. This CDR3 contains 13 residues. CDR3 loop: CASSEYGAYGYTF. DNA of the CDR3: TGTGCCAGCAGTGAATATGGGGCCTATGGCTACACCTTC.

CDR3 coding DNA: TGTGCCAGCAGCTTAAAACAGATACATTATGGCTACACCTTC. Translating it yields CASSLKQIHYGYTF. J is TRBJ1-2 and V is TRBV5-8; D gene unclear. With 2 bases removed from V and 5 bases from J, the gap between germline ends came to 13 bases. Germline CDR1 is SGHTS and CDR2 is YDEGEE. The CDR3 consists of 14 residues.

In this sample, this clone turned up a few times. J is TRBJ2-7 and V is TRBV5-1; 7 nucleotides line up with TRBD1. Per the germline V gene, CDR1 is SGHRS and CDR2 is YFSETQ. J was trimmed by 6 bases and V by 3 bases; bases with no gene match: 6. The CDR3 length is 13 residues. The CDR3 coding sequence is TGCGCCAGCAGCTCGACAGGGTCGGGCGAGCAGTACTTC. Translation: CASSSTGSGEQYF.

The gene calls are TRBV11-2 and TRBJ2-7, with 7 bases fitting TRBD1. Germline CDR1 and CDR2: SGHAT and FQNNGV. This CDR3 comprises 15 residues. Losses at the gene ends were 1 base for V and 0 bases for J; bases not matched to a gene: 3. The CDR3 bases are TGTGCCAGCAGCTTAGGACAGGGTCCCTCCTACGAGCAGTACTTC. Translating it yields CASSLGQGPSYEQYF.

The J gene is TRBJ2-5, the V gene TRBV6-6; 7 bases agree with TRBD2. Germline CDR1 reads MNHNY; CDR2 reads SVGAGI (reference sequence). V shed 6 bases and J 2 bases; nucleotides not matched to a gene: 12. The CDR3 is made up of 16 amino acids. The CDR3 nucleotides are TGTGCCAGCAGCACCCCCCTAGGACTAGATCAAGAGACCCAGTACTTC. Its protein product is CASSTPLGLDQETQYF.

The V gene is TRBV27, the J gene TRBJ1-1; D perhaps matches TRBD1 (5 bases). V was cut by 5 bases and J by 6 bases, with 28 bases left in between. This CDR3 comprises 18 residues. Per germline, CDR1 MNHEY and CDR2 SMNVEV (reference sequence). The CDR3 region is CASSLLGLGTGLRAEAFF. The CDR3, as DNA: TGTGCCAGCAGTCTTCTAGGATTGGGGACTGGGTTAAGGGCTGAAGCTTTCTTT.

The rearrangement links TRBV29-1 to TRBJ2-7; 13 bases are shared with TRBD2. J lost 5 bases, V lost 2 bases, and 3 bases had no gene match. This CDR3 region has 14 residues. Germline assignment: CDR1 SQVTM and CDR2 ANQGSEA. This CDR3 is CSVERLAGGHEQYF. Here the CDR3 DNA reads TGCAGCGTTGAAAGACTAGCGGGAGGCCACGAGCAGTACTTC.

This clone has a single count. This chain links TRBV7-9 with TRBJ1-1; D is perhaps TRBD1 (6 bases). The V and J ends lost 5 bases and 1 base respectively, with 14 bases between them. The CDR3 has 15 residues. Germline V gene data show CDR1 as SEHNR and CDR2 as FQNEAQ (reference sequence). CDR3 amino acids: CASSADRSWNTEAFF. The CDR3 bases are TGTGCCAGCAGCGCCGACAGGAGCTGGAACACTGAAGCTTTCTTT.

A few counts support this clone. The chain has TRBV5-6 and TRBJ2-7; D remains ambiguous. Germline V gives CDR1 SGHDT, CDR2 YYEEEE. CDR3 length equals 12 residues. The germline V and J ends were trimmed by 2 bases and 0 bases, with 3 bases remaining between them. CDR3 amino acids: CASSFGSYEQYF. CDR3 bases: TGTGCCAGCAGCTTCGGCTCCTACGAGCAGTACTTC.

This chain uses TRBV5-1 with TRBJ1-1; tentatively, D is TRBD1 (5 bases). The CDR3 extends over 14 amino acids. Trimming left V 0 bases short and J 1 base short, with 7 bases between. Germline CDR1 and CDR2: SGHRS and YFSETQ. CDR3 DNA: TGCGCCAGCAGCTTGGGTAGGGGGAACACTGAAGCTTTCTTT. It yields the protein CASSLGRGNTEAFF.

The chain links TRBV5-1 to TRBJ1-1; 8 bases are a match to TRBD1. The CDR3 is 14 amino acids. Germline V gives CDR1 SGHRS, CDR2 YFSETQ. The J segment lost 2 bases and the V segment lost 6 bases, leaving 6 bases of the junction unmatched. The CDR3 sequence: CASTPQGGNTEAFF. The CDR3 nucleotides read TGCGCCAGCACCCCACAGGGGGGAAACACTGAAGCTTTCTTT.

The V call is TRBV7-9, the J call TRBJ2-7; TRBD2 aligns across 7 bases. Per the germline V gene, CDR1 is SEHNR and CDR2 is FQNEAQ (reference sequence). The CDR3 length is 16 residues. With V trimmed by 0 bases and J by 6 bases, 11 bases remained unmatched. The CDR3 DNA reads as TGTGCCAGCAGCTTAGCTTTGAGCCGCGGGGGTCCCGAGCAGTACTTC. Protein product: CASSLALSRGGPEQYF.

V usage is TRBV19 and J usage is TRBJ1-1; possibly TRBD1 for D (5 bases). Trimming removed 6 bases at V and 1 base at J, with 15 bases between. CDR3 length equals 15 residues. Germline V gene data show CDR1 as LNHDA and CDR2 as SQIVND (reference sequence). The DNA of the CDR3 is TGTGCCAGTAGCCCACCATTCGACAGGAACACTGAAGCTTTCTTT. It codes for CASSPPFDRNTEAFF.

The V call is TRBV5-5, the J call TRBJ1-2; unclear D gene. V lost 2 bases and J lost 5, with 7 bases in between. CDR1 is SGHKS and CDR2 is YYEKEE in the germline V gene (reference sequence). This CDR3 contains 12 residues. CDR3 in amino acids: CASSFDMYGYTF. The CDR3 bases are TGTGCCAGCAGCTTCGACATGTATGGCTACACCTTC.

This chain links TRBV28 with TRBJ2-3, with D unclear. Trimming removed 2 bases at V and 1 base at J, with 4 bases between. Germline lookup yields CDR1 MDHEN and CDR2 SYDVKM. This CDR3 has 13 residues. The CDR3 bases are TGTGCCAGCAGTTTACCCGGCACAGATACGCAGTATTTT. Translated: CASSLPGTDTQYF. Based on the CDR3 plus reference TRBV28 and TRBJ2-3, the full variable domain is DVKVTQSSRYLVKRTGEKVFLECVQDMDHENMFWYRQDPGLGLRLIYFSYDVKMKEKGDIPEGYSVSREKKERFSLILESASTNQTSMYLCASSLPGTDTQYFGPGTRLTVL.

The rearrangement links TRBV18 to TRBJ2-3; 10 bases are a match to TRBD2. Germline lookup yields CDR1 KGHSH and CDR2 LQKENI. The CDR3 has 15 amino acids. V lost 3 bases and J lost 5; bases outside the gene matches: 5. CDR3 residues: CASSPTSGSGDTQYF. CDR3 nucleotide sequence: TGTGCCAGCTCACCGACTAGCGGGTCGGGAGATACGCAGTATTTT.

CDR3 sequence: CATSRSTASEKLFF. DNA for the CDR3: TGTGCCACCAGCAGATCTACAGCCTCCGAAAAACTGTTTTTT. The chain uses TRBV15 and TRBJ1-4; D is ambiguous. The CDR3 consists of 14 residues. Germline V CDR1 and CDR2: LNHNV, YYDKDF (reference sequence). V was shortened by 2 bases and J by 8 bases, with 12 bases between the two germline ends. The full variable domain, its missing parts supplied by reference TRBV15 and TRBJ1-4, is DAMVIQNPRYQVTQFGKPVTLSCSQTLNHNVMYWYQQKSSQAPKLLFHYYDKDFNNEADTPDNFQSRRPNTSFCFLDIRSPGLGDTAMYLCATSRSTASEKLFFGSGTQLSVL.

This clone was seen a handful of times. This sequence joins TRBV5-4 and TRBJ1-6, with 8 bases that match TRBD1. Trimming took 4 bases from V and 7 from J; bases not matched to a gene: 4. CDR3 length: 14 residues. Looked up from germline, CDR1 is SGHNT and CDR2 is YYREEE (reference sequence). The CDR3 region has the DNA TGTGCCAGCAGCCAGGACAGGGCAAATTCACCCCTCCACTTT. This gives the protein CASSQDRANSPLHF. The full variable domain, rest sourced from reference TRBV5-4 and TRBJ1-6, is ETGVTQSPTHLIKTRGQQVTLRCSSQSGHNTVSWYQQALGQGPQFIFQYYREEENGRGNFPPRFSGLQFPNYSSELNVNALELDDSALYLCASSQDRANSPLHFGNGTRLTVT.

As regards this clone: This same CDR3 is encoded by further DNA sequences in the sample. Here the CDR3 reads CASSLGGGSYEQYF. CDR3 bases: TGCGCCAGCAGCTTAGGGGGGGGCTCCTACGAGCAGTACTTC. The rearrangement links TRBV5-1 to TRBJ2-7, with D possibly being TRBD2 (7 bases). Germline CDR1 SGHRS, CDR2 YFSETQ. V was shortened by 2 bases and J by 0 bases, with 9 bases between the two germline ends. CDR3 length equals 14 residues.

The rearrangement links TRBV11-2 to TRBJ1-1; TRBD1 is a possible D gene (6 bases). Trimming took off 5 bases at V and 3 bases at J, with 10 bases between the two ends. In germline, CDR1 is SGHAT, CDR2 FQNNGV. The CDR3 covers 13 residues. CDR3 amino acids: CASSRGGHTEAFF. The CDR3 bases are TGTGCCAGCAGCCGGGGGGGGCACACTGAAGCTTTCTTT.

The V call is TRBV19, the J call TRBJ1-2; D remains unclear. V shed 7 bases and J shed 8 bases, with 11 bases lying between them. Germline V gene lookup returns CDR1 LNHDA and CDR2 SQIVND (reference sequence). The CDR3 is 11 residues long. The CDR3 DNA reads TGTGCCAGTATCGGCGGTGGAGGCTACACCTTC. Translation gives CASIGGGGYTF. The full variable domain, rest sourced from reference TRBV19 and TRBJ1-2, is DGGITQSPKYLFRKEGQNVTLSCEQNLNHDAMYWYRQDPGQGLRLIYYSQIVNDFQKGDIAEGYSVSREKKESFPLTVTSAQKNPTAFYLCASIGGGGYTFGSGTRLTVV.